A single TCR beta chain is shown here with its context. Germline V CDR1 and CDR2: SGHNT, YYREEE (reference sequence). V was cut by 5 bases and J by 7 bases, with 22 bases left in between. This CDR3 spans 15 amino acids. This sample is part of a study of shared clonotypes between healthy human individuals. Some clones are missing from TCRdb's copy, which holds only in-frame ones; the method was immunoSEQ multiplex PCR. In the table there are 170,000 or so clones, 65% to 70% of which are singletons. The source of this sequence is a man aged 30-40 years in good health. The genes are TRBV5-4 and TRBJ2-7; the D gene is possibly TRBD2 (7 bases). Sequenced: memory CD4+ T cells sorted from blood. The subset: CD45RA-negative fraction. The CDR3 loop reads CASSEARGAGGEQYF. As DNA, the CDR3 is TGTGCCAGCAGTGAAGCTCGGGGGGCTGGCGGGGAGCAGTACTTC. Full variable domain (outside the CDR3, taken from reference TRBV5-4 and TRBJ2-7): ETGVTQSPTHLIKTRGQQVTLRCSSQSGHNTVSWYQQALGQGPQFIFQYYREEENGRGNFPPRFSGLQFPNYSSELNVNALELDDSALYLCASSEARGAGGEQYFGPGTRLTVT.